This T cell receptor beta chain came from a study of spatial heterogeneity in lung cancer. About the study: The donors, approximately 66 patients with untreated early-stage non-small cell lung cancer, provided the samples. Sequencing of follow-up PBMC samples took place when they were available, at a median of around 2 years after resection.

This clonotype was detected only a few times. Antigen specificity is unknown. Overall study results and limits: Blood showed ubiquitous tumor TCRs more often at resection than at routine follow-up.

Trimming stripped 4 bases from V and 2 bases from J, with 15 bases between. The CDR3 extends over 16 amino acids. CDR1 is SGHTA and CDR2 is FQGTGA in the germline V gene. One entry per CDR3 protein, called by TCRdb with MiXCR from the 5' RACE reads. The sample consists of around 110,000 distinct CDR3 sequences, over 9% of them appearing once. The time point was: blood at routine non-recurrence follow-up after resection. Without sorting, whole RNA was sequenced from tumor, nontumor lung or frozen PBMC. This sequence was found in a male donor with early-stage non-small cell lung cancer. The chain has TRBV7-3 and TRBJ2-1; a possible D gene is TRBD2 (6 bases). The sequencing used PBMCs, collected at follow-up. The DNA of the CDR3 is TGTGCCAGCAGCTCCTGGGGGGTCACACCCTACAATGAGCAGTTCTTC. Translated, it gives CASSSWGVTPYNEQFF.